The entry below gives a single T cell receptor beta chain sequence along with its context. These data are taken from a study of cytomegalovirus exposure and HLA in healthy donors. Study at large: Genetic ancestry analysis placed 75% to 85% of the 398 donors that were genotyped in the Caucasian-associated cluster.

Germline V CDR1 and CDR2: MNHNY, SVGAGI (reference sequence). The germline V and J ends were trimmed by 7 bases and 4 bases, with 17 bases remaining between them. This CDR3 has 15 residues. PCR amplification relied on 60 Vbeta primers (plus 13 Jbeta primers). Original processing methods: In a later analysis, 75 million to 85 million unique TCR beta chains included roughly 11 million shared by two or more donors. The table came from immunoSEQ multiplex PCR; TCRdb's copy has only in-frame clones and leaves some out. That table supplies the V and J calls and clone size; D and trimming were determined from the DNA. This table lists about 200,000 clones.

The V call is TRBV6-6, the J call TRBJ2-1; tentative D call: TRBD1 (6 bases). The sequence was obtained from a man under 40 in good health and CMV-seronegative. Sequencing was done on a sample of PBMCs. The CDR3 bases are TGTGCCAGCATGGCCCGGGACAAAAGATACAATGAGCAGTTCTTC. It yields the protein CASMARDKRYNEQFF.